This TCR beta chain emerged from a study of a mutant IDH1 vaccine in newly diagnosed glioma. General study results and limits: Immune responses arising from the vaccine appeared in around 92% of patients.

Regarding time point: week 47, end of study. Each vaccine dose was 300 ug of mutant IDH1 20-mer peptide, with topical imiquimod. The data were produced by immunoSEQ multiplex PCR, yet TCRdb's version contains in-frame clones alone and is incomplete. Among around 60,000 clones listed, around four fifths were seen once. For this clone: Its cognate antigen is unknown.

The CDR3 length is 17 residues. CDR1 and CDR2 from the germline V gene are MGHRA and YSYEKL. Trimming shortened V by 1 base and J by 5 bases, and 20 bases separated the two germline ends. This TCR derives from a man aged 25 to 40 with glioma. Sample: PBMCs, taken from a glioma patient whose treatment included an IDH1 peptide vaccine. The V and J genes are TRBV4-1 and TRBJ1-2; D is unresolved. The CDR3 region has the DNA TGCGCCAGCAGCCAAGCGTCCTATGGGTGGTTAGGTTATGGCTACACCTTC. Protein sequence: CASSQASYGWLGYGYTF.